This T cell receptor beta chain was obtained from a study of T cell repertoires in cytomegalovirus infection. Whole-study context: Well-studied HLA-B-restricted epitopes and recently identified HLA-C-restricted epitopes of CMV were both used in the study. Matching HLA type and CMV infection were both indicated by public TCR beta signatures. Study observations and caveats: There were HLA-C-restricted CMV-specific TCR beta clonotypes dominating the ex vivo response.

In regard to this clonotype: Its cognate antigen is unknown.

V lost 5 bases, J lost 0 bases, and 14 bases stayed unmatched. The CDR3 runs to 21 residues. Germline V gives CDR1 SGHTA, CDR2 FQGNSA. One entry per CDR3 protein, called by TCRdb with MiXCR from the reads. The sample consists of 680,000 or so distinct CDR3 sequences, 33% of them appearing once. This sequence was found in a human donor in good health (CMV status not recorded). Some clones in this sample may be carry-over from other donors' samples. The sequences come from cultured PBMCs, collected from culture after CMV antigen stimulation. This rearrangement joins TRBV7-2 to TRBJ2-3; TRBD2 agrees at 16 bases. The CDR3 protein is CASSRRKPGLAGGSSTDTQYF. Written as DNA, the CDR3 is TGTGCCAGCAGCCGACGGAAACCGGGACTAGCGGGGGGGTCTAGCACAGATACGCAGTATTTT.